This TCR beta chain came from a study of identifying expanded T cells in peripheral blood. Overall study findings and caveats: Over about two and four weeks, about 15 and 18 clones changed, versus around 1.2 between replicates. Approximately two-week clone count variance significantly increased as total template count grew.

A word on this clone: Its cognate antigen is unknown. Other DNA sequences in this sample translate to the same CDR3.

The assay was immunoSEQ multiplex PCR, and TCRdb's table has in-frame clones only and misses some. The sample has tens of thousands of clones; approximately 88% are singletons. Collection occurred without any documented infections or immune events in donors. The sequenced sample was blood. The source is a person aged 18 to 75 in good health.

CDR3 loop: CASSIRGNTEAFF. As DNA, the CDR3 is TGTGCCAGTAGTATCCGGGGGAACACTGAAGCTTTCTTT. V and J are TRBV19 and TRBJ1-1, with D unclear. Deletions cut 3 bases from V and 1 base from J, with 6 bases between. CDR3 size: 13 residues. Germline CDR1 LNHDA, CDR2 SQIVND (reference sequence). Variable domain in full (rest from reference TRBV19 and TRBJ1-1): DGGITQSPKYLFRKEGQNVTLSCEQNLNHDAMYWYRQDPGQGLRLIYYSQIVNDFQKGDIAEGYSVSREKKESFPLTVTSAQKNPTAFYLCASSIRGNTEAFFGQGTRLTVV.